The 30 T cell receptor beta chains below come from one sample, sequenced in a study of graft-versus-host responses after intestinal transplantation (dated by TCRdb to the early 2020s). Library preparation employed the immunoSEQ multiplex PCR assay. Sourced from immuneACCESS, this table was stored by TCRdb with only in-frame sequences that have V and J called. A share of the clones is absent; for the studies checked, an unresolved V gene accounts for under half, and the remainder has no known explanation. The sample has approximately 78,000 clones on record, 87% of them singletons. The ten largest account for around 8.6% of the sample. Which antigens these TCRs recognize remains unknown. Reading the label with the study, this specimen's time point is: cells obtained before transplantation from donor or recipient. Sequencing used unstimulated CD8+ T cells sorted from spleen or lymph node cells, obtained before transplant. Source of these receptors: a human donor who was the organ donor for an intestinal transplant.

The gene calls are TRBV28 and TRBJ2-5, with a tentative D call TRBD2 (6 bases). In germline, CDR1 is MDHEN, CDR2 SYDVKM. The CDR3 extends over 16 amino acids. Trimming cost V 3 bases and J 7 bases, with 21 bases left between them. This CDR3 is CASSLALGGLGGTQYF. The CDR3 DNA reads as TGTGCCAGCAGTTTGGCGTTGGGCGGGCTCGGGGGGACCCAGTACTTC.

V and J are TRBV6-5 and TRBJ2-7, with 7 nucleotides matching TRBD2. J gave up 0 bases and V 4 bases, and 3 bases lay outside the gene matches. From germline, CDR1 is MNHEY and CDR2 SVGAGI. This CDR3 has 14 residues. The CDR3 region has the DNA TGTGCCAGCAGTTGGGAGGGAAGCTCCTACGAGCAGTACTTC. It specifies CASSWEGSSYEQYF.

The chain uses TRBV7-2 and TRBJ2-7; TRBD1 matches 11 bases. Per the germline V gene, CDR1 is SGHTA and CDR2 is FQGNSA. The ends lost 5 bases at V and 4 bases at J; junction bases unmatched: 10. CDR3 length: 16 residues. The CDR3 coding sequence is TGTGCCAGCAGCCCCCCCGGTGGGGACAGGGGGTACGAGCAGTACTTC. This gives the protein CASSPPGGDRGYEQYF.

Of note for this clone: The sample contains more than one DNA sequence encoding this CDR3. In DNA form, the CDR3 reads TGTGCCAGCAGCGCCCCGTACGAGCAGTACTTC. Encoded protein: CASSAPYEQYF. The V gene is TRBV6-5, the J gene TRBJ2-7; D gene uncertain. V was cut by 6 bases and J by 4 bases, with 7 bases left in between. CDR3 length equals 11 residues. Germline CDR1 is MNHEY and CDR2 is SVGAGI.

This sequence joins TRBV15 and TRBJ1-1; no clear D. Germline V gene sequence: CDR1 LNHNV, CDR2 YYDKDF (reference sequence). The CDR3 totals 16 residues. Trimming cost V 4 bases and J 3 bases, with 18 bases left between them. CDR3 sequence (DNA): TGTGCCACCAGCACCTCCCTGGGAGGGTCGGACACTGAAGCTTTCTTT. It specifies CATSTSLGGSDTEAFF. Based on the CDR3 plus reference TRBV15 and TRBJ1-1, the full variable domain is DAMVIQNPRYQVTQFGKPVTLSCSQTLNHNVMYWYQQKSSQAPKLLFHYYDKDFNNEADTPDNFQSRRPNTSFCFLDIRSPGLGDTAMYLCATSTSLGGSDTEAFFGQGTRLTVV.

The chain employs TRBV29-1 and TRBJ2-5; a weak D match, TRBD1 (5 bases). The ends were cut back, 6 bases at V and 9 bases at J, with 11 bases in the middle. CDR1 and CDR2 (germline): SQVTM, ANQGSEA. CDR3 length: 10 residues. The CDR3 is CSVDLGAQYF. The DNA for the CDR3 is TGCAGCGTAGACTTAGGGGCCCAGTACTTC.

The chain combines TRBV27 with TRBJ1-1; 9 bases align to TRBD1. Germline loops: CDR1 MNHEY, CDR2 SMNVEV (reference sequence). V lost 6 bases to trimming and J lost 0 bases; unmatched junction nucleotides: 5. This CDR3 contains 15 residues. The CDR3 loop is CASSWTGAMNTEAFF. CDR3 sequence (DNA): TGTGCCAGCAGCTGGACAGGGGCCATGAACACTGAAGCTTTCTTT.

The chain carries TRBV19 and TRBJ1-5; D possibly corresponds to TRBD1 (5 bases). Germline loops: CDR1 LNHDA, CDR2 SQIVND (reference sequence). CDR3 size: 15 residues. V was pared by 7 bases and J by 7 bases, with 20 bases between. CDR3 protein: CASILRPGLGQPQHF. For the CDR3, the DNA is TGTGCCAGTATCCTTAGGCCAGGGTTAGGCCAGCCCCAGCATTTT.

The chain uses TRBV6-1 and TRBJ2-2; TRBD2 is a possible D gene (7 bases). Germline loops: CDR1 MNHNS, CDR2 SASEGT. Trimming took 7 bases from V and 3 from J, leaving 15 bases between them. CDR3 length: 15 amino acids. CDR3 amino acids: CASTEWEGDTGELFF. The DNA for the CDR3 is TGTGCCAGCACCGAATGGGAGGGGGACACCGGGGAGCTGTTTTTT.

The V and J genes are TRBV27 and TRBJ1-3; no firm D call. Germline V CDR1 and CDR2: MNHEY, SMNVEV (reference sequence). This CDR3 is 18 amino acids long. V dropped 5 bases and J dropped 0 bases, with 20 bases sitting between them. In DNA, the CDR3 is TGTGCCAGCAGTGAATTCGGGCCGACAACCCTCTCTGGAAACACCATATATTTT. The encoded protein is CASSEFGPTTLSGNTIYF.

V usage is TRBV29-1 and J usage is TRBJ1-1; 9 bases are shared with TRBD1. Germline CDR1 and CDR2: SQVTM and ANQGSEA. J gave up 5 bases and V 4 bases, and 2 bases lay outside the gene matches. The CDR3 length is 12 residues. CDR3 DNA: TGCAGCGTTGGACAGGGGGTTACTGAAGCTTTCTTT. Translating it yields CSVGQGVTEAFF.

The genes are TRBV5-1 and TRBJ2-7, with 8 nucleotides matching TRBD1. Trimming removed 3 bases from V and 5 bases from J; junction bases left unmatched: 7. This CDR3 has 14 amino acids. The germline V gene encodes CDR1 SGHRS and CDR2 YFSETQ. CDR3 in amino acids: CASSSRTGTDEQYF. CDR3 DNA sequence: TGCGCCAGCAGCTCACGGACAGGGACAGACGAGCAGTACTTC.

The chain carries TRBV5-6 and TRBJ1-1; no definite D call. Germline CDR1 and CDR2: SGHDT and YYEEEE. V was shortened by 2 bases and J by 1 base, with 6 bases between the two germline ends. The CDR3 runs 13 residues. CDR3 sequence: CASSFYSNTEAFF. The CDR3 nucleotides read TGTGCCAGCAGCTTCTACTCGAACACTGAAGCTTTCTTT.

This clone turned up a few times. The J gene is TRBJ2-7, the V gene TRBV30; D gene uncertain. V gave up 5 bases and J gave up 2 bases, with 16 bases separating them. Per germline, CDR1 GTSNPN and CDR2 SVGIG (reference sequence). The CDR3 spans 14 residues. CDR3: CAWSHLAGPYEQYF. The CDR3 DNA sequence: TGTGCCTGGTCCCATTTAGCCGGCCCCTACGAGCAGTACTTC.

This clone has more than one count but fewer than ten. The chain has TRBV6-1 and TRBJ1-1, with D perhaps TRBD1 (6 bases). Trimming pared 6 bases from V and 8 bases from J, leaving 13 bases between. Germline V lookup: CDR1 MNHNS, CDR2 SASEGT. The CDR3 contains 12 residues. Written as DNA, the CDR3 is TGTGCCAGCAGCCGGACAGAAATAGAAGCTTTCTTT. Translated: CASSRTEIEAFF.

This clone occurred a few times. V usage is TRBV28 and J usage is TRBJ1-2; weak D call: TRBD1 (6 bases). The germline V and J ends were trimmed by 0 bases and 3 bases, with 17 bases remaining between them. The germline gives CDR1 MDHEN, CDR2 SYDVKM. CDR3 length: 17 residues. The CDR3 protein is CASSLWDSSPVDYGYTF. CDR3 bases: TGTGCCAGCAGTTTATGGGACAGCTCACCAGTGGACTATGGCTACACCTTC.

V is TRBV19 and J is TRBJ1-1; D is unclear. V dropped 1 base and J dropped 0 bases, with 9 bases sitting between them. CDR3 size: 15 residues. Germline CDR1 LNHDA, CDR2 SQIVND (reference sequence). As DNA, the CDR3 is TGTGCCAGTAGTATAGTTCCGAGGATGAACACTGAAGCTTTCTTT. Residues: CASSIVPRMNTEAFF.

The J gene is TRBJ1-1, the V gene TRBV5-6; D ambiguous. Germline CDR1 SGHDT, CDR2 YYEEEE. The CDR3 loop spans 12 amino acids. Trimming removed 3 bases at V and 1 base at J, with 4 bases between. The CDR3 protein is CASSSGNTEAFF. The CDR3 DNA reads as TGTGCCAGCAGCTCAGGGAACACTGAAGCTTTCTTT.

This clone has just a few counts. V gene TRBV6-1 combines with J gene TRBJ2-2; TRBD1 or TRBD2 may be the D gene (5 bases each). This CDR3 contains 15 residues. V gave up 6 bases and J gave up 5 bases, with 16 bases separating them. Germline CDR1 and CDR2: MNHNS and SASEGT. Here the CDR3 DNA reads TGTGCCAGCAGGCATGCCGCTGAGGGGACCGGGGAGCTGTTTTTT. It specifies CASRHAAEGTGELFF.

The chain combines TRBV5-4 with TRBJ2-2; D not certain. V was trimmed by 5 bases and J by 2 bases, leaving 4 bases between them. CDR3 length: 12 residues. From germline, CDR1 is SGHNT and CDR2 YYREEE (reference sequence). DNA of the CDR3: TGTGCCAGCAGGCCAAACACCGGGGAGCTGTTTTTT. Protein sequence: CASRPNTGELFF. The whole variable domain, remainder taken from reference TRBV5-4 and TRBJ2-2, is ETGVTQSPTHLIKTRGQQVTLRCSSQSGHNTVSWYQQALGQGPQFIFQYYREEENGRGNFPPRFSGLQFPNYSSELNVNALELDDSALYLCASRPNTGELFFGEGSRLTVL.

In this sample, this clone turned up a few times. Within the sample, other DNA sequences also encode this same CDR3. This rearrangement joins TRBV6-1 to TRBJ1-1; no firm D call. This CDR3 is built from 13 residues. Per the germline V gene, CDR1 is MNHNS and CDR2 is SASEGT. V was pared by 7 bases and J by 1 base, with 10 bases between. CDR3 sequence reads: CASMRSENTEAFF. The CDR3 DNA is TGTGCCAGCATGAGATCAGAGAACACTGAAGCTTTCTTT.

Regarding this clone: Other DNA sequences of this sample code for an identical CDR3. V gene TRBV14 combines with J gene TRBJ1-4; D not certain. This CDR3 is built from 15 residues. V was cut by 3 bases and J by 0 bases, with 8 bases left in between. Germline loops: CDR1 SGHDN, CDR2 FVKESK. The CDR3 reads CASSQTDATNEKLFF. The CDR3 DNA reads TGTGCCAGCAGCCAGACGGATGCAACTAATGAAAAACTGTTTTTT.

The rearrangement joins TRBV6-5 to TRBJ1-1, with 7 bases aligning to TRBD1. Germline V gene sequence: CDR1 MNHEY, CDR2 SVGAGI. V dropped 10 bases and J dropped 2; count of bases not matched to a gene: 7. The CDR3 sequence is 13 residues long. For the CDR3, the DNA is TGTGCCACCTCGACAGGGATAAACACTGAAGCTTTCTTT. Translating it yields CATSTGINTEAFF.

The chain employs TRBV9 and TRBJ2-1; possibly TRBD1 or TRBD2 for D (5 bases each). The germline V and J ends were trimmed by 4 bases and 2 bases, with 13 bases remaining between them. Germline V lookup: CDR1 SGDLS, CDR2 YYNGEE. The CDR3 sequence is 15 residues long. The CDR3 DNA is TGTGCCAGCAGCCCAACCGGGACCACCTACAATGAGCAGTTCTTC. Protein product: CASSPTGTTYNEQFF.

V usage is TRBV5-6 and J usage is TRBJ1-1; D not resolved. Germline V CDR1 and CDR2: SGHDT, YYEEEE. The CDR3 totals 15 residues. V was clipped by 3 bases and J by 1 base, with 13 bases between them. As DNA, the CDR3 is TGTGCCAGCAGCTGGTGGATCAGTCCGAACACTGAAGCTTTCTTT. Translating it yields CASSWWISPNTEAFF. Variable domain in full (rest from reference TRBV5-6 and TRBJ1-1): DAGVTQSPTHLIKTRGQQVTLRCSPKSGHDTVSWYQQALGQGPQFIFQYYEEEERQRGNFPDRFSGHQFPNYSSELNVNALLLGDSALYLCASSWWISPNTEAFFGQGTRLTVV.

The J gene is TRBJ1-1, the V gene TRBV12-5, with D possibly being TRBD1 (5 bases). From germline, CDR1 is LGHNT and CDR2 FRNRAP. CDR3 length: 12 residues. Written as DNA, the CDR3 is TGTGGTATACATAGGGGTACCGCTGAAGCTTTCTTT. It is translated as CGIHRGTAEAFF.

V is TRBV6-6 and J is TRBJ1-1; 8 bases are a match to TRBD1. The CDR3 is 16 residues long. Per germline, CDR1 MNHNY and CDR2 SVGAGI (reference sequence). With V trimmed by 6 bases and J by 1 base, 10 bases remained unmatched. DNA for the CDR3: TGTGCCAGCAGGAAAATCAGGGGGCCGGGGAACACTGAAGCTTTCTTT. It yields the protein CASRKIRGPGNTEAFF.

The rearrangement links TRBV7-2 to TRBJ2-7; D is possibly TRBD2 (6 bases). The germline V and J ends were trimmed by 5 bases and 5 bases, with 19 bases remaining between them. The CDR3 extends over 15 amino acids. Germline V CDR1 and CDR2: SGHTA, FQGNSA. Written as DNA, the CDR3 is TGTGCCAGCAGCATTAACCCGATGGGGGGTCACGAGCAGTACTTC. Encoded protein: CASSINPMGGHEQYF.

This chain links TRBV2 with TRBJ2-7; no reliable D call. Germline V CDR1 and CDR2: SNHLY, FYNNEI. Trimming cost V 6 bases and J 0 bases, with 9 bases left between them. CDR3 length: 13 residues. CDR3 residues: CASRQTNSYEQYF. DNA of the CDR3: TGTGCCAGCAGACAGACCAACTCCTACGAGCAGTACTTC.

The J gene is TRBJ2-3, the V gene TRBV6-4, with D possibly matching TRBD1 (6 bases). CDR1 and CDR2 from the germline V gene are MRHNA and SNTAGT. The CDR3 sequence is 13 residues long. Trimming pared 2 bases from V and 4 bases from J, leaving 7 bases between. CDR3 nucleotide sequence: TGTGCCAGCAGTGACGGGGGCCCAGATACGCAGTATTTT. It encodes CASSDGGPDTQYF.